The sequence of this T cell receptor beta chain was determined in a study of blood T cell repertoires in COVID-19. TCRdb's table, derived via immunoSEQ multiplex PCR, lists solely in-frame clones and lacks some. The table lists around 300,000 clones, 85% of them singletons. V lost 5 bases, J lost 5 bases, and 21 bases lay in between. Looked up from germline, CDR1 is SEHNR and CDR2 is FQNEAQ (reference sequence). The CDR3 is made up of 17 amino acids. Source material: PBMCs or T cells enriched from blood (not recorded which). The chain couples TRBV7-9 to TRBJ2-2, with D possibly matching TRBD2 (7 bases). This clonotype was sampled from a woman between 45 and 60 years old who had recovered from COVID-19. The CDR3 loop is CASSTPPGGGLTGELFF. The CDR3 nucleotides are TGTGCCAGCAGCACCCCGCCTGGGGGGGGGCTTACCGGGGAGCTGTTTTTT.